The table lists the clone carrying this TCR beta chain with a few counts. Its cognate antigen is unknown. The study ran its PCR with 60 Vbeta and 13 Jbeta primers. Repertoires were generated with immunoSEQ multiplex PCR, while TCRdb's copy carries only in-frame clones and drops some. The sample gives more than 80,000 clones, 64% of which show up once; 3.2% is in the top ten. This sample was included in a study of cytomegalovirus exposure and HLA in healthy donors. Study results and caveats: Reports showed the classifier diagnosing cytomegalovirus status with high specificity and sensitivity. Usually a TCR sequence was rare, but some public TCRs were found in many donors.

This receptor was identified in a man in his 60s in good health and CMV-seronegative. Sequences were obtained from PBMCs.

The CDR3 region has the DNA TGTGCCAGCAGTTCTAAAGAGACCCAGTACTTC. It is translated as CASSSKETQYF. The chain carries TRBV6-6 and TRBJ2-5; unclear D gene. The CDR3 extends over 11 amino acids. Trimming took off 4 bases at V and 3 bases at J, with 3 bases between the two ends. Germline values: CDR1 MNHNY, CDR2 SVGAGI (reference sequence).